The clone carrying this TCR beta chain came up a few times. This entry belongs to a study of beta chain features in type 1 diabetes. Study overall: In age, gender and cell yields, patients were similar to healthy donors.

Trimming removed 1 base at V and 5 bases at J, with 9 bases between. The CDR3 spans 14 residues. Germline CDR1 reads KGHSH; CDR2 reads LQKENI. Reverse transcription of all isolated RNA meant that expressed TCRB transcripts were sequenced. Clones were read by immunoSEQ multiplex PCR, and TCRdb kept only the in-frame ones, dropping some. The data hold fewer than 900,000 clones, with roughly a sixth observed a single time. The sequenced sample consisted of naive CD4+ T cells from blood. This receptor was identified in a woman between 18 and 30 years old in good health. The chain joins TRBV18 to TRBJ2-1; D ambiguous. The CDR3, as DNA: TGTGCCAGCTCACCACTCGGGTCCAACAATGAGCAGTTCTTC. Translation: CASSPLGSNNEQFF.